The rows below give T cell receptor beta chains drawn from one sample of a study of cytomegalovirus exposure and HLA in healthy donors. This table comes from immunoSEQ multiplex PCR, and its TCRdb copy is limited to in-frame clones, with some not included. The sample shows 150,000 to 160,000 clones, around 75% of them seen only once. Sequenced material: PBMCs. These receptors all come from a man aged 30 to 45 in good health and CMV-seropositive. Both conserved end residues are part of each CDR3. Each record gives: CDR3 DNA, CDR3 protein, J gene, clone size, D gene, V gene. The D gene is left open where the match is weak. Where a row states a size, it is once, few, many or the class of an expanded clone; other rows omit it.

cdr3_nt: TGTGCCGTCTACGGGACAGGGGTATGGACTGAAGCTTTCTTT
cdr3_aa: CAVYGTGVWTEAFF
j_call: TRBJ1-1
clone_size: once
d_call: TRBD1
v_call: TRBV6-1

cdr3_nt: TGTGCCAGCAGTTATACGACAGGGGTCAACGAGCAGTACTTC
cdr3_aa: CASSYTTGVNEQYF
j_call: TRBJ2-7
clone_size: .
d_call: TRBD1
v_call: TRBV6-5

cdr3_nt: TGTGCCAGCAGCCAAAGAACAGGGGGAAACGCCTACGAGCAGTACTTC
cdr3_aa: CASSQRTGGNAYEQYF
j_call: TRBJ2-7
clone_size: .
d_call: TRBD1
v_call: TRBV14

cdr3_nt: TGTGCCAGCAGCTCGATCGGGTGGCATGGCTACACCTTC
cdr3_aa: CASSSIGWHGYTF
j_call: TRBJ1-2
clone_size: .
d_call: .
v_call: TRBV14

cdr3_nt: TGCGCCAGCAGCCCCGGGCCGGGACAAGGGGCCACGGGCTATGGCTACACCTTC
cdr3_aa: CASSPGPGQGATGYGYTF
j_call: TRBJ1-2
clone_size: .
d_call: .
v_call: TRBV5-1

cdr3_nt: TGCACCAGCAGACTCAGGGTGCCCATGGCGTACGAGCAGTACTTC
cdr3_aa: CTSRLRVPMAYEQYF
j_call: TRBJ2-7
clone_size: .
d_call: .
v_call: TRBV1

cdr3_nt: TGTGCCAGCAGCCCCCAGGGGCTAGTAAACACCGGGGAGCTGTTTTTT
cdr3_aa: CASSPQGLVNTGELFF
j_call: TRBJ2-2
clone_size: .
d_call: .
v_call: TRBV13

cdr3_nt: TGTGCCACCACACTAGGTTTCCCCCATGAGCAGTTCTTC
cdr3_aa: CATTLGFPHEQFF
j_call: TRBJ2-1
clone_size: .
d_call: .
v_call: TRBV2

cdr3_nt: TGTGCCAGCAGCCGGGGACAGGGGGCGAGTAACACCGGGGAGCTGCTTTTT
cdr3_aa: CASSRGQGASNTGELLF
j_call: TRBJ2-2
clone_size: once
d_call: TRBD1
v_call: TRBV9

cdr3_nt: TGTGCCAGCAGTTTACAGGGGGCGGGGACCGGGGAGCTGTTTTTT
cdr3_aa: CASSLQGAGTGELFF
j_call: TRBJ2-2
clone_size: .
d_call: TRBD1
v_call: TRBV27

cdr3_nt: TGTGCCAGCAGCTCACAGGGAAAAGGCTACACCTTC
cdr3_aa: CASSSQGKGYTF
j_call: TRBJ1-2
clone_size: few
d_call: .
v_call: TRBV9

cdr3_nt: TGTGCCTGGAGTCCCGGGGACTTCACCCAGCCCCAGCATTTT
cdr3_aa: CAWSPGDFTQPQHF
j_call: TRBJ1-5
clone_size: .
d_call: .
v_call: TRBV30

cdr3_nt: TGTGCCATCAGGGGGGAGTCTCGGGGGTACCACGAGCAGTACTTC
cdr3_aa: CAIRGESRGYHEQYF
j_call: TRBJ2-7
clone_size: .
d_call: .
v_call: TRBV10-3

cdr3_nt: TGCGCCAGCAGCTTGGGAGAGGGTTGGGGGAGGGCGAACGAGCAGTACTTC
cdr3_aa: CASSLGEGWGRANEQYF
j_call: TRBJ2-7
clone_size: once
d_call: TRBD2
v_call: TRBV5-1

cdr3_nt: TGCAGCGTCCACGGGACATCGAGCTCCTACGAGCAGTACTTC
cdr3_aa: CSVHGTSSSYEQYF
j_call: TRBJ2-7
clone_size: .
d_call: .
v_call: TRBV29-1

cdr3_nt: TGTGCCAGCAGTGATACTAGCGGGAGGTACCAGGGCTCCTACGAGCAGTACTTC
cdr3_aa: CASSDTSGRYQGSYEQYF
j_call: TRBJ2-7
clone_size: .
d_call: TRBD2
v_call: TRBV25-1

cdr3_nt: TGTGCCAGCAGCCTCCGGACAGGCATGAACACTGAAGCTTTCTTT
cdr3_aa: CASSLRTGMNTEAFF
j_call: TRBJ1-1
clone_size: .
d_call: TRBD1
v_call: TRBV7-3

cdr3_nt: TGCGCCAGCAGCCAAGTCGGCGGAACTGAAGCTTTCTTT
cdr3_aa: CASSQVGGTEAFF
j_call: TRBJ1-1
clone_size: .
d_call: .
v_call: TRBV4-1

cdr3_nt: TGTGCCAGCAGTGGGTCAGGGAGGATTTCCACAGATACGCAGTATTTT
cdr3_aa: CASSGSGRISTDTQYF
j_call: TRBJ2-3
clone_size: .
d_call: .
v_call: TRBV2

cdr3_nt: TGTGCCTGGAGCCGTCCCGGGACAGGAAACACCATATATTTT
cdr3_aa: CAWSRPGTGNTIYF
j_call: TRBJ1-3
clone_size: .
d_call: .
v_call: TRBV30

cdr3_nt: TGTGCCTGGCGGGACAGGGGGCAGGGGGAGCTGTTTTTT
cdr3_aa: CAWRDRGQGELFF
j_call: TRBJ2-2
clone_size: .
d_call: TRBD1
v_call: TRBV30

cdr3_nt: TGTGCCAGCACACAGGGGTTATCGGGTGAAAAACTGTTTTTT
cdr3_aa: CASTQGLSGEKLFF
j_call: TRBJ1-4
clone_size: once
d_call: TRBD1
v_call: TRBV25-1

cdr3_nt: TGTGCCTGGAATGACTTGTTCCCCCCAGATACGCAGTATTTT
cdr3_aa: CAWNDLFPPDTQYF
j_call: TRBJ2-3
clone_size: .
d_call: .
v_call: TRBV30

cdr3_nt: TGTGCCAGCAGTCGGCAGGGGGGAAATCAGCCCCAGCATTTT
cdr3_aa: CASSRQGGNQPQHF
j_call: TRBJ1-5
clone_size: .
d_call: TRBD1
v_call: TRBV27

cdr3_nt: TGTGCCAGCAGCTGGACAGGATTCAATCAGCCCCAGCATTTT
cdr3_aa: CASSWTGFNQPQHF
j_call: TRBJ1-5
clone_size: .
d_call: TRBD1
v_call: TRBV5-8

cdr3_nt: TGTGCCAGCAATCCGGGGAGATACGAGCAGTACTTC
cdr3_aa: CASNPGRYEQYF
j_call: TRBJ2-7
clone_size: .
d_call: .
v_call: TRBV2

cdr3_nt: TGTGCCAGCAGACTAAGGACAGACCACACTGAAGCTTTCTTT
cdr3_aa: CASRLRTDHTEAFF
j_call: TRBJ1-1
clone_size: few
d_call: .
v_call: TRBV27

cdr3_nt: TGTGCCAGCTCCCCTTATGGGAGTTCCCCATACGAGCAGTACTTC
cdr3_aa: CASSPYGSSPYEQYF
j_call: TRBJ2-7
clone_size: .
d_call: .
v_call: TRBV18

cdr3_nt: TGTGCCATCAGTGGGTTACTAGCGAGAAACTACGAGCAGTACTTC
cdr3_aa: CAISGLLARNYEQYF
j_call: TRBJ2-7
clone_size: .
d_call: TRBD2
v_call: TRBV10-3

cdr3_nt: TGTGCCATCGGAGGGGTCAGCTCTGGAAACACCATATATTTT
cdr3_aa: CAIGGVSSGNTIYF
j_call: TRBJ1-3
clone_size: .
d_call: .
v_call: TRBV10-3

cdr3_nt: TGCGCCAGCAGCTCCTACGCAGCGGGGGGAGAGACCCAGTACTTC
cdr3_aa: CASSSYAAGGETQYF
j_call: TRBJ2-5
clone_size: .
d_call: TRBD2
v_call: TRBV5-1

cdr3_nt: TGTGCCAGCAGCTTAGGGCAGACAAGAACTGAAGCTTTCTTT
cdr3_aa: CASSLGQTRTEAFF
j_call: TRBJ1-1
clone_size: .
d_call: .
v_call: TRBV7-2

cdr3_nt: TGTGCCAGCAGTGAGACTAGCGGGGGGCAAGAGACCCAGTACTTC
cdr3_aa: CASSETSGGQETQYF
j_call: TRBJ2-5
clone_size: .
d_call: TRBD2
v_call: TRBV6-4

cdr3_nt: TGCGCCACCACCCCGGGACTAGCGGGGAATGAGCAGTTCTTC
cdr3_aa: CATTPGLAGNEQFF
j_call: TRBJ2-1
clone_size: few
d_call: TRBD2
v_call: TRBV5-1

cdr3_nt: TGTGCCAGTCGGCCAGTAGTGACCGGGTTTGGCTACACCTTC
cdr3_aa: CASRPVVTGFGYTF
j_call: TRBJ1-2
clone_size: .
d_call: .
v_call: TRBV19

cdr3_nt: TGTGCCAGCAGGGGAGCGGGAGATGGCACCGGGGAGCTGTTTTTT
cdr3_aa: CASRGAGDGTGELFF
j_call: TRBJ2-2
clone_size: few
d_call: TRBD2
v_call: TRBV28

cdr3_nt: TGCGCCAGCAGCTTGGACACATTAGAGACCCAGTACTTC
cdr3_aa: CASSLDTLETQYF
j_call: TRBJ2-5
clone_size: .
d_call: .
v_call: TRBV5-1

cdr3_nt: TGTGCCAGCAGCCAAGCTAGCGGGGGGAGAGAGACCCAGTACTTC
cdr3_aa: CASSQASGGRETQYF
j_call: TRBJ2-5
clone_size: .
d_call: TRBD2
v_call: TRBV14

cdr3_nt: TGTGCCAGTACCTACCGGGGGGGTGGTGGCTACACCTTC
cdr3_aa: CASTYRGGGGYTF
j_call: TRBJ1-2
clone_size: .
d_call: .
v_call: TRBV19

cdr3_nt: TGCGCCAGCAGCATCGGACAGGGAGGCCAAGAGACCCAGTACTTC
cdr3_aa: CASSIGQGGQETQYF
j_call: TRBJ2-5
clone_size: .
d_call: TRBD1
v_call: TRBV5-1

cdr3_nt: TGTGCCAGCAGCTTACCTAATGGCGGGGGGTTCCCTGAAGCTTTCTTT
cdr3_aa: CASSLPNGGGFPEAFF
j_call: TRBJ1-1
clone_size: .
d_call: .
v_call: TRBV7-9

cdr3_nt: TGTGCCAGCAGCCCTACAGGGACAAGCTCTGGGGCCAACGTCCTGACTTTC
cdr3_aa: CASSPTGTSSGANVLTF
j_call: TRBJ2-6
clone_size: once
d_call: .
v_call: TRBV27

cdr3_nt: TGTGCCAGCACTCCAACTAGCGGGAGCTCCTACGAGCAGTACTTC
cdr3_aa: CASTPTSGSSYEQYF
j_call: TRBJ2-7
clone_size: .
d_call: TRBD2
v_call: TRBV2

cdr3_nt: TGTGCCAGCAGCCATCGGGGGGCTGATGGCTACACCTTC
cdr3_aa: CASSHRGADGYTF
j_call: TRBJ1-2
clone_size: few
d_call: .
v_call: TRBV7-9

cdr3_nt: TGTGCCAGCAGTTACGGGGGCCACTATGGCTACACCTTC
cdr3_aa: CASSYGGHYGYTF
j_call: TRBJ1-2
clone_size: .
d_call: .
v_call: TRBV6-5

cdr3_nt: TGTGCCAGCAGCCAAGATATTGCAGGGGACACTGAAGCTTTCTTT
cdr3_aa: CASSQDIAGDTEAFF
j_call: TRBJ1-1
clone_size: .
d_call: .
v_call: TRBV14

cdr3_nt: TGTGCCAGCAGCTCCCGGGGAGGACAGGGGGCCTACGAGCAGTACTTC
cdr3_aa: CASSSRGGQGAYEQYF
j_call: TRBJ2-7
clone_size: .
d_call: TRBD1
v_call: TRBV7-2

cdr3_nt: TGTGCCAGCAGTTTAAGTAGGTCTAGCGGGTTCTACGAGCAGTACTTC
cdr3_aa: CASSLSRSSGFYEQYF
j_call: TRBJ2-7
clone_size: .
d_call: TRBD2
v_call: TRBV27

cdr3_nt: TGCGCCAGCAGCCAAGAAGGTAGAGGGGGTCCCGGCGAGCAGTACTTC
cdr3_aa: CASSQEGRGGPGEQYF
j_call: TRBJ2-7
clone_size: .
d_call: .
v_call: TRBV4-1